Below, one T cell receptor (beta chain) is given with its context. Its recognized antigen is unknown. No quality values exist for individual bases; no much larger clone is one base distant. What this sample's treatment or condition label stands for: live attenuated yellow fever vaccine strain. At every blood-draw timepoint, two biological replicates of bulk PBMCs were collected. PBMCs were isolated from peripheral blood using a standard Ficoll-Paque protocol. TriZol was used to extract RNA from bulk PBMCs, CD4 and CD8 fractions, and dextramer-positive and dextramer-negative fractions. These data are taken from a study of T cells after yellow fever vaccination (dated by TCRdb to between 2019 and 2020). Regarding the study in general: Libraries from fractions with low cell numbers were prepared with the SMART-Seq v4 Ultra Low Input RNA kit. Bulk TCR alpha and beta repertoires were sequenced longitudinally to track T-cell clones before and after primary and booster YFV17D yellow fever vaccination. Two healthy male donors made up the cohort, one aged 18 to 29 years and the other aged 30 to 39 years. Blood was collected at multiple timepoints before and after primary and secondary immunization, and bulk PBMC replicates and cell subsets were isolated.

General conclusions and limits of the study: FACS-sorted repertoires could contain abundant contaminating clonotypes from the bulk population, so computational filtering was required. A small share of clonotypes occurred in both CD4 and CD8 compartments, likely arising from convergent recombination. The secondary T-cell response was weaker than the primary response but faster, peaking on day 5 instead of day 15. Most clones expanded after primary vaccination (96% of CD4 and 80% to 90% of CD8) were re-detected after the booster, suggesting that broad memory maintenance occurred. Only a couple of donors were included in the study, so the extent to which the findings can be generalized is limited.

TCRdb names Illumina NovaSeq 6000 as the instrument used. TCR cDNA was made using 5'RACE template switching, a step that added a universal primer site and unique molecular identifiers. cDNA synthesis was primed from both the TCR alpha and TCR beta constant segments. Library amplification used two PCR steps, and the second PCR step added sample barcodes and sequencing adapters. Libraries were sequenced on Illumina HiSeq 2500 (2x100 bp) or NovaSeq (2x150 bp). In the source study's methods: Reads were demultiplexed and collapsed into UMI consensus sequences with MIGEC, and V(D)J alignment was performed with MiXCR. Vaccine-responding clonotypes were defined with edgeR using replicate PBMC samples, requiring FDR below 0.01 and a log2 fold change above 5 up to day 15. CD4 or CD8 identity was assigned to each bulk clonotype according to whether the clonotype was present at higher abundance in the sequenced CD4 repertoire or the sequenced CD8 repertoire. TCRdb ran its own pipeline on the public reads, namely fastp trimming at Q25 and MiXCR clone calling, and kept in-frame beta chains. Duplicate CDR3 protein sequences are folded into a single record with the most common DNA and genes. TCRdb's processing, not the authors' own work, is the source of the V and J calls. The sample yields about 340,000 distinct CDR3 sequences; about 4% were counted once. The top ten clones comprise 20% to 25% of the sample.

The sequence was obtained from a man younger than 35 who received the YFV17D yellow fever vaccine. The specimen was PBMCs, collected 5 days after the yellow fever booster vaccination.

The nucleotides read TGTGCCAGCAGTTTAGGCAGGGGTTCTGGCTACACCTTC. Its amino acids are CASSLGRGSGYTF. The chain is made from TRBV12-3 or TRBV12-4 and TRBJ1-2; the D gene is possibly TRBD1, with 6 bases matching. The CDR3 covers 13 residues, taking in both the cysteine and the phenylalanine. CDR3 DNA only is kept here, 39 bases in frame from base 1. V loses 1 base of germline sequence and J loses 7 bases, and the interval between the two ends is 10 bases.